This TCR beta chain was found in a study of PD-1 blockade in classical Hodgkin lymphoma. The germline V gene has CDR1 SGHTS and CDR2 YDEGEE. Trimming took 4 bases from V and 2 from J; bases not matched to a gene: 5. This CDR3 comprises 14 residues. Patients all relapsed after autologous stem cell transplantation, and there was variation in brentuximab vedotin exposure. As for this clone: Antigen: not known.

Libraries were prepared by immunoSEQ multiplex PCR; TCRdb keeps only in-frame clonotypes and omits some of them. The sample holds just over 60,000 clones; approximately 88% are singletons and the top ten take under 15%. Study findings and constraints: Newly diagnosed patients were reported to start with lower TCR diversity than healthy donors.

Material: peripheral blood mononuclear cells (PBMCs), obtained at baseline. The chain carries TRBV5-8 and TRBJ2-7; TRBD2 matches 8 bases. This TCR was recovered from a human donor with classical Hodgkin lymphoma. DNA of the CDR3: TGTGCCAGCAGCGACATGGGACTAGCCTACGAGCAGTACTTC. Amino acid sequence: CASSDMGLAYEQYF.